This is a list of T cell receptor beta chains from one sample in a study of long-term antiretroviral therapy in people with HIV. Clones were sequenced by immunoSEQ multiplex PCR, and TCRdb holds only the in-frame ones, with some missing. This table has about 27,000 clones, roughly 77% appearing once. The material sequenced was unsorted PBMCs, taken 0.5 years after starting antiretroviral therapy. The origin of the receptors is a woman in her thirties or forties with HIV. Each CDR3 is given with its conserved first and last residue. The D gene is left open where the match is weak. Expanded clones get a size class; other rows say once, few or many, or leave the size out.

>TRBD2|TRBV5-1|few|TRBJ2-7
CASSLALAWEQYF
TGCGCCAGCAGCTTGGCACTAGCGTGGGAGCAGTACTTC
>NA|TRBV27|NA|TRBJ1-6
CASSPPLDGSPLHF
TGTGCCAGCAGTCCTCCACTAGATGGTTCACCCCTCCACTTT
>NA|TRBV30|NA|TRBJ2-7
CACKRVPSYEQYF
TGTGCCTGCAAGCGGGTACCCTCCTACGAGCAGTACTTC
>NA|TRBV11-2|NA|TRBJ2-6
CASSPFRAHSGANVLTF
TGTGCCAGCAGCCCGTTCCGGGCCCACTCTGGGGCCAACGTCCTGACTTTC
>TRBD1|TRBV30|once|TRBJ2-7
CASTGGSYEQYF
TGTGCCAGTACAGGGGGATCCTACGAGCAGTACTTC
>NA|TRBV18|NA|TRBJ2-1
CASSLDSHNEQFF
TGTGCCAGCTCGCTGGACAGTCACAATGAGCAGTTCTTC
>TRBD1|TRBV30|NA|TRBJ1-1
CLLATGMGTEAFF
TGTCTACTAGCGACAGGGATGGGCACTGAAGCTTTCTTT
>NA|TRBV7-3|NA|TRBJ2-7
CASRSPRDFPYEQYF
TGTGCCAGCAGATCCCCCCGGGACTTTCCGTACGAGCAGTACTTC
>NA|TRBV6-5|NA|TRBJ2-1
CASSYSGPHNEQFF
TGTGCCAGCAGTTACAGTGGGCCCCACAATGAGCAGTTCTTC
>NA|TRBV4-1|NA|TRBJ2-7
CASSQVHDGSSYEQYF
TGCGCCAGCAGCCAAGTCCACGACGGGAGCTCCTACGAGCAGTACTTC
>NA|TRBV19|NA|TRBJ1-4
CASSLSKRTNEKLFF
TGTGCCAGTAGTCTCAGTAAACGCACTAATGAAAAACTGTTTTTT